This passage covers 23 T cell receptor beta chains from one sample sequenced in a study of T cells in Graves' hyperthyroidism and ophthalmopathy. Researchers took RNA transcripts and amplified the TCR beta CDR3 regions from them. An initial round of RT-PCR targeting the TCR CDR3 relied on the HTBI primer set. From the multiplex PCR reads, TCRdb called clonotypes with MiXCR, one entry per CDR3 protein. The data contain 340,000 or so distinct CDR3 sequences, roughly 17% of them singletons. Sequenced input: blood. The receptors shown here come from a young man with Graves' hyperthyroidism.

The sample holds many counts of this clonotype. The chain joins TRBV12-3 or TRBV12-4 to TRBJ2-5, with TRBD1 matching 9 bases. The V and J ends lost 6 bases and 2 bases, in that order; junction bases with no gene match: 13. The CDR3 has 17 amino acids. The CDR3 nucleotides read TGTGCCAGCAGCTCCGAGAGGGGACAGGGATTACAAGAGACCCAGTACTTC. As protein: CASSSERGQGLQETQYF.

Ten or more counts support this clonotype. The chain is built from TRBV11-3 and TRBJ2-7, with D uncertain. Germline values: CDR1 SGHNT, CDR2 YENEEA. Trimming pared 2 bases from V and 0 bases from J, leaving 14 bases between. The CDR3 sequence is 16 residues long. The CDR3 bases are TGTGCCAGCAGCTTAAGGTTGCAGAGCTTCTCCTACGAGCAGTACTTC. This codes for CASSLRLQSFSYEQYF. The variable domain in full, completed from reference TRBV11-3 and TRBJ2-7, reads EAGVVQSPRYKIIEKKQPVAFWCNPISGHNTLYWYLQNLGQGPELLIRYENEEAVDDSQLPKDRFSAERLKGVDSTLKIQPAELGDSAVYLCASSLRLQSFSYEQYFGPGTRLTVT.

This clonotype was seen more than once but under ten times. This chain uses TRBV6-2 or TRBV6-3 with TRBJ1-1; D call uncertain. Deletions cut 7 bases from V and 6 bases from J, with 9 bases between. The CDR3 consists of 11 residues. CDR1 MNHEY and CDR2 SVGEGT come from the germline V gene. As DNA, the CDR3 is TGTGCCAGCACCAAACAGTCTGAAGCTTTCTTT. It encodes CASTKQSEAFF.

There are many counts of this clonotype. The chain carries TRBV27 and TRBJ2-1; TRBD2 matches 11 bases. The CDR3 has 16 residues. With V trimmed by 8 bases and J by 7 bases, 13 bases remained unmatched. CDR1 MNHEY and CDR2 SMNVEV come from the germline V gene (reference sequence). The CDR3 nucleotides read TGTGCCAGCCGATTCTATGGGACTAGCGGTAGAAATGAGCAGTTCTTC. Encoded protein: CASRFYGTSGRNEQFF.

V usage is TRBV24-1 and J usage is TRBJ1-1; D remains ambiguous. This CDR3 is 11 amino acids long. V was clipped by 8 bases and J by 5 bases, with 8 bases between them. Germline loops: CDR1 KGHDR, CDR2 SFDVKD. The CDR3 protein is CATKPVTEAFF. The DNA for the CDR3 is TGTGCCACCAAACCGGTGACTGAAGCTTTCTTT.

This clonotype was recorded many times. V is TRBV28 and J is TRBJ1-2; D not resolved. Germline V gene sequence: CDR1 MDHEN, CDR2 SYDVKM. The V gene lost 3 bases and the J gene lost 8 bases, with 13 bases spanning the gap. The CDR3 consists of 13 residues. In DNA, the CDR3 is TGTGCCAGCAGTTTGGTTACCTATGGGGGCTACACCTTC. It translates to CASSLVTYGGYTF.

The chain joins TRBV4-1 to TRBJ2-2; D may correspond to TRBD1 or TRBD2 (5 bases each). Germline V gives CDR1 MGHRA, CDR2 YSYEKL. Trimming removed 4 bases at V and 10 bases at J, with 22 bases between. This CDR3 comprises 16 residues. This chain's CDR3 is CASSRPGAGRLEELFF. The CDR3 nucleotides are TGCGCCAGCAGCCGACCCGGGGCGGGCCGGCTGGAGGAGCTGTTTTTT.

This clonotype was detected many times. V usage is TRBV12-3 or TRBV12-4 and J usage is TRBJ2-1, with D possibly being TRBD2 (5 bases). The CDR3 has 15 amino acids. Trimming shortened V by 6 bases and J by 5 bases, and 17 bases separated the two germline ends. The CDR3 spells CASSRGLASDNEQFF. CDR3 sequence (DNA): TGTGCCAGCAGCCGAGGGTTAGCCTCTGACAATGAGCAGTTCTTC.

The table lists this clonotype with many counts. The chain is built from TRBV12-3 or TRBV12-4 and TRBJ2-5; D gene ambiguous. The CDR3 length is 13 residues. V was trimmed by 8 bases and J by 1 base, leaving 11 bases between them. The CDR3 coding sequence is TGTGCCAGCGCCGTACAGATCCAAGAGACCCAGTACTTC. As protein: CASAVQIQETQYF.

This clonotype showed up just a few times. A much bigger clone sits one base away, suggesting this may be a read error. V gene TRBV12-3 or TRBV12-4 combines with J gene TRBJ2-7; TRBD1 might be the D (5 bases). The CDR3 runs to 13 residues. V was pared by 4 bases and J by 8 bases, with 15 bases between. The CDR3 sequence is CASSWSTVRKQYF. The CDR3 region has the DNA TGTGCCAGCAGTTGGTCGACAGTGAGGAAGCAGTACTTC.

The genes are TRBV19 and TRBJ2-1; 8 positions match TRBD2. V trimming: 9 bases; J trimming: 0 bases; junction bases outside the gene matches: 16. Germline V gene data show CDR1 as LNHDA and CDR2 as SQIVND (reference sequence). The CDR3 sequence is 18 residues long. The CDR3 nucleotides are TGTGCCAGCGCCCCCGGGGGGGCAGCGTCGAGCTCCTACAATGAGCAGTTCTTC. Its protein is CASAPGGAASSSYNEQFF.

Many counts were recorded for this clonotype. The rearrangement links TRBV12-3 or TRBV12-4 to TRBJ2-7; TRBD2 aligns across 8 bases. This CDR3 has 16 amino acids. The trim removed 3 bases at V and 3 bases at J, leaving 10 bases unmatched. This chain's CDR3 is CASSFLAAGVGYEQYF. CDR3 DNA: TGTGCCAGCAGTTTCCTGGCAGCGGGAGTAGGCTACGAGCAGTACTTC.

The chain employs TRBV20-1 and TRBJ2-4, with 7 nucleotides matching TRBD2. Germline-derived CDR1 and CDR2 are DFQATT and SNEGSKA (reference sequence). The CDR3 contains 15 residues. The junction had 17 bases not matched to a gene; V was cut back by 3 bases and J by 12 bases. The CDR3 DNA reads TGCAGTGCTAGCAAGCTTTCGGCGGGAGCGAGGAATCAGTACTTC. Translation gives CSASKLSAGARNQYF.

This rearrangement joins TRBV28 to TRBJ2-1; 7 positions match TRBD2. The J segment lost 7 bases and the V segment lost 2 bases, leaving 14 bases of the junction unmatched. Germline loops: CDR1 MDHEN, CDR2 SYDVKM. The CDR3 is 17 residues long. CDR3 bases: TGTGCCAGCAGTTTACCCCCGGGAGCAAGCGGGGAGAATGAGCAGTTCTTC. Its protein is CASSLPPGASGENEQFF.

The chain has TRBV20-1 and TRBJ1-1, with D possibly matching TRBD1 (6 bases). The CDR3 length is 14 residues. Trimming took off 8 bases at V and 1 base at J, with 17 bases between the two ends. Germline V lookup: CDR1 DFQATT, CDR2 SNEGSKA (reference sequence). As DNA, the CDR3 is TGCAGTTCATTCGGGGGGCCGCCGAACACTGAAGCTTTCTTT. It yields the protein CSSFGGPPNTEAFF.

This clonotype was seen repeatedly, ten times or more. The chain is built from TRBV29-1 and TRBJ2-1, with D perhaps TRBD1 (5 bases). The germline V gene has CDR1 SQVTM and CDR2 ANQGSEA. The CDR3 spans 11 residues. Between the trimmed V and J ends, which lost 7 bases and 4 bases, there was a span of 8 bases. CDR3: CSGGDYNEQFF. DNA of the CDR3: TGCAGCGGGGGCGATTACAATGAGCAGTTCTTC.

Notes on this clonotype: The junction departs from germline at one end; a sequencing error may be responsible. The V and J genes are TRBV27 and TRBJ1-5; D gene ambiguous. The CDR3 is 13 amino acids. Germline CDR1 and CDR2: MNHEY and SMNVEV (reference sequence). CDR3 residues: CAGSLDMYQPQHF. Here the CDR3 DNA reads TGTGCCGGCAGCCTTGACATGTATCAGCCCCAGCATTTT.

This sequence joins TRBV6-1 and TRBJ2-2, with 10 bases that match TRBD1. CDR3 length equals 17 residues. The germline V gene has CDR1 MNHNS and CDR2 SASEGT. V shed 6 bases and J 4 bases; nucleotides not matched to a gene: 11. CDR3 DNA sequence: TGTGCCAGCAGACAAATCGTCGGGACAGGGGCCACCGGGGAGCTGTTTTTT. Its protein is CASRQIVGTGATGELFF.

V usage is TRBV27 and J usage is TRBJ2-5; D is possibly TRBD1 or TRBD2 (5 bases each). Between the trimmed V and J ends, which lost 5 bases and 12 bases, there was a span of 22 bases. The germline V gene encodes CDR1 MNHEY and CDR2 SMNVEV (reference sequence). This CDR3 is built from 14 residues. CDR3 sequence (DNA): TGTGCCAGCAGTATGGGGCCTGGGCGGGCCCGGGAGTACTTC. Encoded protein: CASSMGPGRAREYF.

Written as DNA, the CDR3 is TGTGCCAGCAGCCAAGGGGGGACTGCGGATTCACCCCTCCACTTT. As protein: CASSQGGTADSPLHF. The rearrangement uses TRBV3-1 and TRBJ1-6, with TRBD1 as a possible D gene (5 bases). There are 15 residues in the CDR3. Germline CDR1 is LGHDT and CDR2 is YNNKEL (reference sequence). The V gene lost 1 base and the J gene lost 8 bases, with 12 bases spanning the gap.

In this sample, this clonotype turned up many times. The CDR3 nucleotides are TGTGCCAGCTCACCACGGGGGAGAGGGACTGAAGCTTTCTTT. Translating it yields CASSPRGRGTEAFF. The chain uses TRBV18 and TRBJ1-1; perhaps TRBD1 as D (5 bases). Germline values: CDR1 KGHSH, CDR2 LQKENI. Trimming removed 1 base from V and 5 bases from J, with 11 bases in between. The CDR3 sequence is 14 residues long.

Here the CDR3 DNA reads TGTGCCTGCCAGGGGAGCAATCAGCCCCAGCATTTT. This gives the protein CACQGSNQPQHF. The genes are TRBV19 and TRBJ1-5, with D possibly being TRBD1 (6 bases). The CDR3 totals 12 residues. Per the germline V gene, CDR1 is LNHDA and CDR2 is SQIVND (reference sequence). The germline V and J ends were trimmed by 11 bases and 1 base, with 9 bases remaining between them.

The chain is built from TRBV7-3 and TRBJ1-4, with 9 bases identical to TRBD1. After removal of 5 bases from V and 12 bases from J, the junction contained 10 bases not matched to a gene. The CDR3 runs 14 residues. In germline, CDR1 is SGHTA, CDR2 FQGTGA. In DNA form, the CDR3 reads TGTGCCAGCAGCCCCGGGACAGGGACGTCGGAACTGTTTTTT. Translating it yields CASSPGTGTSELFF.